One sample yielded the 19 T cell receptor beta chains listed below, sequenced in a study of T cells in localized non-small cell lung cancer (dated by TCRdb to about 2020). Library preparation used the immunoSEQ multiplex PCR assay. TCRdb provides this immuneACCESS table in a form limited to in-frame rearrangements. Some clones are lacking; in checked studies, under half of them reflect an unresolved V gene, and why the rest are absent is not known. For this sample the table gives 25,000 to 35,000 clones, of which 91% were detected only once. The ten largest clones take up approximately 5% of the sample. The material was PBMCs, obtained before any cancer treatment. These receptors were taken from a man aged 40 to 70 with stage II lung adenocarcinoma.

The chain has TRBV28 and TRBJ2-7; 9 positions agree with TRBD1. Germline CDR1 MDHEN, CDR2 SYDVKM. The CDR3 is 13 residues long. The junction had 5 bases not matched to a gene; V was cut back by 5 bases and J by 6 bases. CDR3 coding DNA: TGTGCCAGCAGTCTCAAACAGGGGGCCGAGCAGTACTTC. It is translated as CASSLKQGAEQYF.

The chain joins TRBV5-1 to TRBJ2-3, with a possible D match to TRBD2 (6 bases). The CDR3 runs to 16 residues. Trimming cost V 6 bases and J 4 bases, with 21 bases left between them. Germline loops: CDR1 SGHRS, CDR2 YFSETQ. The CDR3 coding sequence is TGCGCCAGCACTAGCTTACTAGCAGGTGGGGCAGATACGCAGTATTTT. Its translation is CASTSLLAGGADTQYF.

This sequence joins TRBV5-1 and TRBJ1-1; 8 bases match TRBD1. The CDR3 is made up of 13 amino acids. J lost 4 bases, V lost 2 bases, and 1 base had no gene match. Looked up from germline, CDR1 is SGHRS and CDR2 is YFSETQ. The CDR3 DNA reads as TGCGCCAGCAGCTTTACAGGGGGCACTGAAGCTTTCTTT. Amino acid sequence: CASSFTGGTEAFF. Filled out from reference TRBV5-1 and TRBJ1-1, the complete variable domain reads KAGVTQTPRYLIKTRGQQVTLSCSPISGHRSVSWYQQTPGQGLQFLFEYFSETQRNKGNFPGRFSGRQFSNSRSEMNVSTLELGDSALYLCASSFTGGTEAFFGQGTRLTVV.

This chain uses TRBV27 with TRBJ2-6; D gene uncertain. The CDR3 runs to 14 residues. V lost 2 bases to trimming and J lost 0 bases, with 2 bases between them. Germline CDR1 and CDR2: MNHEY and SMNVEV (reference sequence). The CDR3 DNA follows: TGTGCCAGCAGTTTAAGCTCTGGGGCCAACGTCCTGACTTTC. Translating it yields CASSLSSGANVLTF.

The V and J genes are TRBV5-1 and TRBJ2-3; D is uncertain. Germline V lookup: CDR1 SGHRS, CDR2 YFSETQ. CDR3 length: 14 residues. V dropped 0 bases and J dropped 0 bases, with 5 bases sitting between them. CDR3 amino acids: CASSLGISTDTQYF. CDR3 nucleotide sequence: TGCGCCAGCAGCTTGGGAATTAGCACAGATACGCAGTATTTT.

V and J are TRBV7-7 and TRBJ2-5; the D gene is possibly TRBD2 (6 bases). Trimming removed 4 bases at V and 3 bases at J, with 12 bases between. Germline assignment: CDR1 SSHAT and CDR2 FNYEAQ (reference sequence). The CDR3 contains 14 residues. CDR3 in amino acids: CASSSGLGEETQYF. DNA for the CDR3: TGTGCCAGCAGCTCGGGACTCGGAGAAGAGACCCAGTACTTC. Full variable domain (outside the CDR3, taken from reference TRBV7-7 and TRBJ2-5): GAGVSQSPRYKVTKRGQDVTLRCDPISSHATLYWYQQALGQGPEFLTYFNYEAQPDKSGLPSDRFSAERPEGSISTLTIQRTEQRDSAMYRCASSSGLGEETQYFGPGTRLLVL.

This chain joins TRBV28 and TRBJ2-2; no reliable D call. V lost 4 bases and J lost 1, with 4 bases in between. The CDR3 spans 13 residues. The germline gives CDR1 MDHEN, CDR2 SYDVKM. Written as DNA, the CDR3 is TGTGCCAGCAGTTCGGGGAACACCGGGGAGCTGTTTTTT. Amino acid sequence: CASSSGNTGELFF.

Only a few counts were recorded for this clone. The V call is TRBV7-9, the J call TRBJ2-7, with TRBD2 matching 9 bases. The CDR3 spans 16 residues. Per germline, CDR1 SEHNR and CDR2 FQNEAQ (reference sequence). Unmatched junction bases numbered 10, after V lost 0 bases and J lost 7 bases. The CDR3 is CASSLARGGRAGEQYF. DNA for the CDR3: TGTGCCAGCAGCTTAGCGCGGGGCGGGAGGGCCGGTGAGCAGTACTTC.

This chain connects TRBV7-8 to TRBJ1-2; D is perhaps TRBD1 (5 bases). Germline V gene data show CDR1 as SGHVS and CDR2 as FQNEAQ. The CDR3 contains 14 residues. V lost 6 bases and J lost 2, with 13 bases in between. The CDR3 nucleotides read TGTGCCAGCAGTTCCGGACACCACAACTATGGCTACACCTTC. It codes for CASSSGHHNYGYTF.

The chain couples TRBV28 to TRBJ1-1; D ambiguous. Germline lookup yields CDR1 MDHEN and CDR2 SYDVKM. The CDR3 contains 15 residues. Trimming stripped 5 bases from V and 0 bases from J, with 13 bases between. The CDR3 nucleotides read TGTGCCAGCAGTCGGCGAGGTATCCTGAACACTGAAGCTTTCTTT. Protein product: CASSRRGILNTEAFF.

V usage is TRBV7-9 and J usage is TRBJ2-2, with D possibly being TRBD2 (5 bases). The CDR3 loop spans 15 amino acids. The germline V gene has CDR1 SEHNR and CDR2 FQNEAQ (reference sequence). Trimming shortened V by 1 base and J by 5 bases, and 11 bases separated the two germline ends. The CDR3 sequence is CASSLGLEETGELFF. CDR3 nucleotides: TGTGCCAGCAGCTTAGGGCTGGAGGAGACCGGGGAGCTGTTTTTT.

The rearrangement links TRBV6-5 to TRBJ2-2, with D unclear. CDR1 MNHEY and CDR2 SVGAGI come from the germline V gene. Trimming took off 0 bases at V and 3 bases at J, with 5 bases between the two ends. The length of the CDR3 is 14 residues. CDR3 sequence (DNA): TGTGCCAGCAGTTACTCGGCGGACACCGGGGAGCTGTTTTTT. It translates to CASSYSADTGELFF.

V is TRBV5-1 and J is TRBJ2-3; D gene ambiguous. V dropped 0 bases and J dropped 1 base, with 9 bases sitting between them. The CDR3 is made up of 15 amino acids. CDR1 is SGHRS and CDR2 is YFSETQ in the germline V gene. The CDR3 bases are TGCGCCAGCAGCTTGGCCTCAGAACGCACAGATACGCAGTATTTT. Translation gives CASSLASERTDTQYF.

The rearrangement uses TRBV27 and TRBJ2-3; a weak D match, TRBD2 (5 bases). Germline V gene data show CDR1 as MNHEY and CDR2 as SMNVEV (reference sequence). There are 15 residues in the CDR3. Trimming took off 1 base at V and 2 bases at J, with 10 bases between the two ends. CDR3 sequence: CASSLYGILTDTQYF. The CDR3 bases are TGTGCCAGCAGTTTATACGGGATACTCACAGATACGCAGTATTTT.

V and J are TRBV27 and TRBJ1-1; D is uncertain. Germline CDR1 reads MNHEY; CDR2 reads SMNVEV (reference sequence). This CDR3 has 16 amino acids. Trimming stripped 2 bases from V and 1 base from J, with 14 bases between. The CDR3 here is CASSLTITSTNTEAFF. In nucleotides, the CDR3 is TGTGCCAGCAGTTTAACCATAACCTCCACGAACACTGAAGCTTTCTTT.

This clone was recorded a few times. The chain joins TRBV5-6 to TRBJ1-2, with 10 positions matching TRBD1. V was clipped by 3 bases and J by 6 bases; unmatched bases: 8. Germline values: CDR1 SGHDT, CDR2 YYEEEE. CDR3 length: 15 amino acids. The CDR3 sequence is CASSSLGTGDHGYTF. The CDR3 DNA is TGTGCCAGCAGCTCCCTCGGGACAGGGGATCATGGCTACACCTTC.

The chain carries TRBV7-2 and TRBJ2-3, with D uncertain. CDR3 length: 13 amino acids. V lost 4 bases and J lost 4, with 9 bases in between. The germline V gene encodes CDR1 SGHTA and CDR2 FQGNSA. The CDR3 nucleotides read TGTGCCAGCAGCTCCTTGGGTCCAGATACGCAGTATTTT. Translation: CASSSLGPDTQYF.

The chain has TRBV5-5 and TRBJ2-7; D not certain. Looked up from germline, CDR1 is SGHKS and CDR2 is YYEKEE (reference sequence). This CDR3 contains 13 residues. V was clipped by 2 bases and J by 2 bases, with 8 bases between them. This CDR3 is CASSFQQAYEQYF. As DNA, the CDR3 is TGTGCCAGCAGCTTTCAGCAAGCCTACGAGCAGTACTTC.

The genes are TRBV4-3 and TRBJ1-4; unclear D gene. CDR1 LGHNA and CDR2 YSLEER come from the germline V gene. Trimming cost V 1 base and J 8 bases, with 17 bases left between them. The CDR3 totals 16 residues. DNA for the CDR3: TGCGCCAGCAGCCAAGGGGGTCGGCAGCCAAGGGAAAAACTGTTTTTT. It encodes CASSQGGRQPREKLFF.